One sample yielded the 23 T cell receptor beta chains listed below, sequenced in a study of glioma-infiltrating T cells. TCR alpha and beta CDR3 regions were amplified from RNA using iRepertoire nested multiplex PCR. Via MiXCR, TCRdb re-called the multiplex PCR reads, giving one row per CDR3 protein. The data contain around 350,000 distinct CDR3 sequences, around 45% of them seen just once; the ten biggest clones take up around 11%. The sample consisted of glioma tissue, nonneoplastic brain tissue, or PBMCs (not recorded which). Receptors were obtained from a human donor with low-grade glioma or glioblastoma, undergoing nonglioma brain surgery, or in good health (not recorded which).

This clonotype was found a few times. J is TRBJ1-2 and V is TRBV7-2; TRBD1 might be the D (6 bases). V was cut by 5 bases and J by 11 bases, with 18 bases left in between. Germline CDR1 is SGHTA and CDR2 is FQGNSA. There are 13 residues in the CDR3. CDR3 in amino acids: CASSKGRQGKYTF. CDR3 sequence (DNA): TGTGCCAGCAGCAAAGGGAGGCAGGGGAAGTACACCTTC. The full variable domain, completed using reference TRBV7-2 and TRBJ1-2, is GAGVSQSPSNKVTEKGKDVELRCDPISGHTALYWYRQSLGQGLEFLIYFQGNSAPDKSGLPSDRFSAERTGGSVSTLTIQRTQQEDSAVYLCASSKGRQGKYTFGSGTRLTVV.

Concerning this clonotype itself: A single base separates this from a much larger clone, so it may be a read error. The chain uses TRBV20-1 and TRBJ1-4; D call uncertain. The CDR3 is 16 residues long. Germline V gene data show CDR1 as DFQATT and CDR2 as SNEGSKA (reference sequence). The CDR3 loop reads CSALPSRGVTNEKLSF. In DNA, the CDR3 is TGCAGTGCTCTCCCCAGTCGGGGAGTAACTAATGAAAAACTGTCTTTT.

This clonotype was counted a few times. The V and J genes are TRBV20-1 and TRBJ1-5, with D maybe TRBD1 (6 bases). The CDR3 extends over 19 amino acids. Trimming left V 1 base short and J 3 bases short, with 25 bases between. Germline loops: CDR1 DFQATT, CDR2 SNEGSKA (reference sequence). CDR3 sequence reads: CSARASNREGGLANQPQHF. For the CDR3, the DNA is TGCAGTGCTAGAGCTTCAAACAGGGAAGGCGGTTTGGCCAATCAGCCCCAGCATTTT.

V gene TRBV28 combines with J gene TRBJ2-7; no definite D call. Per the germline V gene, CDR1 is MDHEN and CDR2 is SYDVKM. This CDR3 is 12 amino acids long. V was shortened by 8 bases and J by 3 bases, with 11 bases between the two germline ends. DNA for the CDR3: TGTGCCAGCTACGGACCCAGCTACGAGCAGTACTTC. Amino acid sequence: CASYGPSYEQYF.

This clonotype was counted a few times. The J gene is TRBJ1-2, the V gene TRBV7-8, with D unclear. The CDR3 covers 12 residues. Germline V gene data show CDR1 as SGHVS and CDR2 as FQNEAQ. With 5 bases removed from V and 6 bases from J, the gap between germline ends came to 10 bases. Written as DNA, the CDR3 is TGTGCCAGCAGCCGTGATGCTGATGGCTACACCTTC. It translates to CASSRDADGYTF.

In regard to this clonotype: The junction and the germline gene differ at one end; a read error may be behind it. The chain combines TRBV20-1 with TRBJ1-6; TRBD1 matches at 11 bases. Germline CDR1 is DFQATT and CDR2 is SNEGSKA (reference sequence). CDR3 length: 16 amino acids. The CDR3 DNA follows: TGCAGTGGTAGAGAGGACAGGGGGCTTATCGATTCACCCCTCCACTTT. Translating it yields CSGREDRGLIDSPLHF.

The table lists this clonotype with a few counts. The chain couples TRBV6-6 to TRBJ2-3; 7 bases are shared with TRBD2. The length of the CDR3 is 19 residues. The V gene's germline CDR1 is MNHNY and CDR2 SVGAGI (reference sequence). Germline trimming cut 2 bases from V and 0 bases from J; bases unmatched to any gene: 14. CDR3 amino acids: CASSYDPGTIDSSTDTQYF. CDR3 DNA sequence: TGTGCCAGCAGTTACGACCCCGGGACTATAGATTCTAGCACAGATACGCAGTATTTT.

Regarding this clonotype: The CDR3 end shows no conserved phenylalanine or tryptophan, and so a read error is likely. V and J are TRBV28 and TRBJ2-5; D assignment may be TRBD1 or TRBD2 (5 bases each). V lost 3 bases and J lost 2, with 10 bases in between. This CDR3 is built from 14 residues. Germline CDR1 MDHEN, CDR2 SYDVKM. This CDR3 is CASSFWGPQETQYS. CDR3 DNA: TGTGCCAGCAGTTTCTGGGGACCACAAGAGACCCAGTACTCC.

The V call is TRBV7-2, the J call TRBJ2-7; D remains unclear. Germline V lookup: CDR1 SGHTA, CDR2 FQGNSA. The CDR3 has 12 residues. The V end lost 3 bases, the J end lost 7 bases, and 10 bases lay between the germline ends. CDR3 sequence (DNA): TGTGCCAGCAGCTTCGCCCATCGGGAGCAGTACTTC. Translated: CASSFAHREQYF.

This clonotype has ten or more counts. V is TRBV15 and J is TRBJ2-5; 7 nucleotides line up with TRBD1. V shed 5 bases and J 5 bases; nucleotides not matched to a gene: 11. Germline CDR1 and CDR2: LNHNV and YYDKDF (reference sequence). CDR3 length: 15 residues. CDR3 nucleotide sequence: TGTGCCACCAGCTTTGTAGGGGGCCCTGGGGAGACCCAGTACTTC. Its translation is CATSFVGGPGETQYF.

This rearrangement joins TRBV27 to TRBJ2-7, with 16 nucleotides matching TRBD2. The V gene's germline CDR1 is MNHEY and CDR2 SMNVEV (reference sequence). V lost 5 bases and J lost 1; bases outside the gene matches: 8. The CDR3 totals 18 residues. CDR3 residues: CASSVGLAGGPRSYEQYF. CDR3 bases: TGTGCCAGCAGTGTGGGACTAGCGGGAGGGCCTAGGTCCTACGAGCAGTACTTC.

This sequence joins TRBV20-1 and TRBJ2-5; D gene ambiguous. CDR3 length: 14 amino acids. In germline, CDR1 is DFQATT, CDR2 SNEGSKA (reference sequence). V gave up 5 bases and J gave up 4 bases, with 17 bases separating them. The CDR3, as DNA: TGCAGTGCTCACCCCCCTTTTCCGACAGAGACCCAGTACTTC. Translation gives CSAHPPFPTETQYF.

The chain combines TRBV4-1 with TRBJ2-7, with 7 bases lining up with TRBD1. With 3 bases clipped from V and 3 bases from J, the junction kept 2 bases outside the gene matches. Germline V gene data show CDR1 as MGHRA and CDR2 as YSYEKL. This CDR3 region has 13 residues. The CDR3 here is CASSQDRYYEQYF. In DNA, the CDR3 is TGCGCCAGCAGCCAGGACAGGTACTACGAGCAGTACTTC.

A word on this clonotype: A much bigger clone sits one base away, suggesting this may be a read error. J is TRBJ1-5 and V is TRBV24-1, with D possibly matching TRBD1 (6 bases). Trimming shortened V by 4 bases and J by 7 bases, and 19 bases separated the two germline ends. The CDR3 has 16 amino acids. CDR1 and CDR2 (germline): KGHDR, SFDVKD. DNA of the CDR3: TGTGCCACCAGTGAATCCGGGACACCGACGGACCAGCCCCAGCATTTT. This encodes CATSESGTPTDQPQHF.

This clonotype was picked up a small number of times. This chain links TRBV20-1 with TRBJ2-3; no firm D call. Germline values: CDR1 DFQATT, CDR2 SNEGSKA (reference sequence). The CDR3 consists of 15 residues. V lost 0 bases and J 0 bases, leaving 10 bases between the germline ends. The CDR3 region is CSARDRLVSTDTQYF. The CDR3 DNA follows: TGCAGTGCTAGAGATAGGCTAGTGAGCACAGATACGCAGTATTTT.

This clonotype appeared many times. V gene TRBV20-1 combines with J gene TRBJ2-7; TRBD2 matches at 12 bases. V shed 5 bases, J shed 4 bases, and the junction held 6 bases outside the gene matches. CDR3 length: 14 amino acids. In germline, CDR1 is DFQATT, CDR2 SNEGSKA (reference sequence). The CDR3 sequence is CSALRTSGTYEQYF. The CDR3 DNA reads as TGCAGTGCTTTACGGACTAGCGGGACGTACGAGCAGTACTTC.

About this clonotype: It may be a read error: a sequence one base away is much more abundant. The V and J genes are TRBV28 and TRBJ1-1, with 8 bases fitting TRBD1. This CDR3 contains 16 residues. Germline assignment: CDR1 MDHEN and CDR2 SYDVKM. V dropped 6 bases and J dropped 0; count of bases not matched to a gene: 9. CDR3 DNA: TGTGCCAGCAGCTGTGGGGACAGGTTCATGAACACTGAAGCTTTCTTT. Translated: CASSCGDRFMNTEAFF.

V gene TRBV4-1 combines with J gene TRBJ1-2; 11 nucleotides agree with TRBD1. V dropped 2 bases and J dropped 4; count of bases not matched to a gene: 3. The germline V gene encodes CDR1 MGHRA and CDR2 YSYEKL. This CDR3 has 15 residues. The CDR3 DNA reads TGCGCCAGCAGCCAACCTGGACAGGGGGCCTATGGCTACACCTTC. Translating gives CASSQPGQGAYGYTF.

This clonotype was counted at least ten times. This sequence joins TRBV6-5 and TRBJ2-7, with TRBD2 matching 8 bases. Germline lookup yields CDR1 MNHEY and CDR2 SVGAGI. This CDR3 is built from 14 residues. The J segment lost 6 bases and the V segment lost 2 bases, leaving 6 bases of the junction unmatched. The CDR3 DNA reads TGTGCCAGCAGTTACGCGGGACTAGGGGGCGAGCAGTACTTC. Protein product: CASSYAGLGGEQYF.

This clonotype came up many times. The chain couples TRBV6-1 to TRBJ2-7; 9 positions match TRBD1. Germline CDR1 MNHNS, CDR2 SASEGT. The CDR3 runs to 16 residues. J gave up 5 bases and V 5 bases, and 13 bases lay outside the gene matches. CDR3 loop: CASSSIFGTGHDEQYF. The CDR3 coding sequence is TGTGCCAGCAGTTCCATATTTGGGACAGGGCACGACGAGCAGTACTTC.

Turning to this clonotype: The junction shows a germline mismatch at one end, possibly a read error. The chain has TRBV28 and TRBJ2-2, with TRBD2 identical over 9 bases. Per germline, CDR1 MDHEN and CDR2 SYDVKM. The CDR3 extends over 17 amino acids. The chain's CDR3 is CARRISGLAQGAGELFF. The CDR3 DNA is TGTGCCCGCAGAATCTCCGGACTAGCGCAAGGGGCCGGGGAGCTGTTTTTT.

The chain links TRBV29-1 to TRBJ2-3; D is ambiguous. Germline V gives CDR1 SQVTM, CDR2 ANQGSEA. This CDR3 contains 11 residues. V gave up 5 bases and J gave up 6 bases, with 9 bases separating them. CDR3 coding DNA: TGCAGCGTTTTGCCCGTTGATACGCAGTATTTT. This sequence encodes CSVLPVDTQYF.

The CDR3 region is CASSQDYGQGGSFF. The CDR3 region has the DNA TGCGCCAGCAGCCAAGATTACGGACAGGGTGGTTCTTTCTTT. This chain connects TRBV4-3 to TRBJ1-1; TRBD1 matches at 8 bases. Germline assignment: CDR1 LGHNA and CDR2 YSLEER. Trimming at V came to 0 bases and at J to 12 bases, leaving 9 bases not matched to a gene. The CDR3 covers 14 residues.